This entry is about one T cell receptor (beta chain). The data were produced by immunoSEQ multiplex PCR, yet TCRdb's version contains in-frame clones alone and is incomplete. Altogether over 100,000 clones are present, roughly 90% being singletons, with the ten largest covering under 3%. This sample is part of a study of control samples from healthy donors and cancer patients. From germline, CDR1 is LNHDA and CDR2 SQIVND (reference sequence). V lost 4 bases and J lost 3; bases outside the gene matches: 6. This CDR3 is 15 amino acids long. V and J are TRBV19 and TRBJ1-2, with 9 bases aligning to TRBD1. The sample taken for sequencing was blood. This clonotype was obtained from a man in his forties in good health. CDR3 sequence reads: CASSTGGTGYYGYTF. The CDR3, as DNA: TGTGCCAGTAGTACTGGCGGGACAGGGTACTATGGCTACACCTTC. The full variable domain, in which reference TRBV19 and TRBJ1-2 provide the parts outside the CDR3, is DGGITQSPKYLFRKEGQNVTLSCEQNLNHDAMYWYRQDPGQGLRLIYYSQIVNDFQKGDIAEGYSVSREKKESFPLTVTSAQKNPTAFYLCASSTGGTGYYGYTFGSGTRLTVV.